This T cell receptor beta chain was obtained from a study of T cells in Graves' hyperthyroidism and ophthalmopathy. The CDR3 contains 14 residues. With 5 bases removed from V and 1 base from J, the gap between germline ends came to 11 bases. Germline lookup yields CDR1 MNHNS and CDR2 SASEGT. From RNA transcripts, TCR beta CDR3 regions were amplified. The HTBI primer set was used in a first-round RT-PCR of the TCR CDR3. TCRdb re-called the multiplex PCR reads with MiXCR, one entry per CDR3 protein. There are about 290,000 distinct CDR3 sequences in the sample; roughly 18% occur only once, and just under 40% lies in the top ten.

The sequence derives from a man aged 45-65 years with Graves' ophthalmopathy. Sequencing used blood. V and J are TRBV6-1 and TRBJ1-1; D may be TRBD1 (5 bases). The CDR3 is CASSTSRANTEAFF. As DNA, the CDR3 is TGTGCCAGCAGTACCTCCAGGGCGAACACTGAAGCTTTCTTT.